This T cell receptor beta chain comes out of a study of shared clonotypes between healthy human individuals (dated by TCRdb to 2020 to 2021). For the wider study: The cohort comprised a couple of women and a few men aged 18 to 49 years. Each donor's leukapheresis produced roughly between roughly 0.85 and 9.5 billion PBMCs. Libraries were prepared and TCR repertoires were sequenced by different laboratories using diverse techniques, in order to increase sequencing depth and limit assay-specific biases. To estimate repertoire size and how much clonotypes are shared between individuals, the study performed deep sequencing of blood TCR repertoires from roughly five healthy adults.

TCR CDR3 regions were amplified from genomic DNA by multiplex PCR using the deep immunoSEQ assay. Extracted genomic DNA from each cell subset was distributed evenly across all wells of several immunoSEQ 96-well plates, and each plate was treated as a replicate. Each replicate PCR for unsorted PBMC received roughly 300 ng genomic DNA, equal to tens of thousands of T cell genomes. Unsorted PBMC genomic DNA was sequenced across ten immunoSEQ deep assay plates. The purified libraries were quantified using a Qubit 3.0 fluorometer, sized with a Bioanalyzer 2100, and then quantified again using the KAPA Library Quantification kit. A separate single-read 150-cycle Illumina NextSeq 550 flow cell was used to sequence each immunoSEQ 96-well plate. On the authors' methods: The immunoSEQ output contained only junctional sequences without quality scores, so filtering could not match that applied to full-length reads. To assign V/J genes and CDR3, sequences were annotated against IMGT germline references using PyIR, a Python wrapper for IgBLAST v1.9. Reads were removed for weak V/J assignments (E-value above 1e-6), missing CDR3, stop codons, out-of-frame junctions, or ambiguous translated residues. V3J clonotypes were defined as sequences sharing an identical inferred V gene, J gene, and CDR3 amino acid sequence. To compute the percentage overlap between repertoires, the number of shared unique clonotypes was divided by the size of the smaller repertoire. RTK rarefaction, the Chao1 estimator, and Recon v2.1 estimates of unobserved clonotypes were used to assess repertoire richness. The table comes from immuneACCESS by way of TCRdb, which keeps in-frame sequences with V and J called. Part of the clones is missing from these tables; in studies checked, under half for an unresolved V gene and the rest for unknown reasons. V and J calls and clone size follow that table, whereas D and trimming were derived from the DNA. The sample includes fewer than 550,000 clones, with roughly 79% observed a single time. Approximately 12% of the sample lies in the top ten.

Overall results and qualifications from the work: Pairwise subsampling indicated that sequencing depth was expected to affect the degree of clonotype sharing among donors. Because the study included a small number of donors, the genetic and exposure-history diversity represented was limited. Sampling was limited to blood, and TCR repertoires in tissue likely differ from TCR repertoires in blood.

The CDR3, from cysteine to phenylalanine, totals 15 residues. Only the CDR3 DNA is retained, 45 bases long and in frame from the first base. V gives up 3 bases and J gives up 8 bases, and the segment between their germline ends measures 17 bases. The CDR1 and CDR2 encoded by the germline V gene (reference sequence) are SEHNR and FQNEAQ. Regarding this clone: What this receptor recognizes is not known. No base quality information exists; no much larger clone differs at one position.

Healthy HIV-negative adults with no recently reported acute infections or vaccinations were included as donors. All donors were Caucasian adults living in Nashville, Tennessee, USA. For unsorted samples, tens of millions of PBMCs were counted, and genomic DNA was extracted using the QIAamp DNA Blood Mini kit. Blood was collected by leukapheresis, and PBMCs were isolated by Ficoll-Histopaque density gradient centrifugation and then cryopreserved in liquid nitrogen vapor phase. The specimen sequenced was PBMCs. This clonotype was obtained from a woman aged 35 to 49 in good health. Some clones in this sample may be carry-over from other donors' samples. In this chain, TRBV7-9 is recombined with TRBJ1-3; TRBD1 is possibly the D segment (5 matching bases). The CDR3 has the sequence CASSFGTGTEYTIYF. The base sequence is TGTGCCAGCAGCTTCGGAACCGGGACTGAGTACACCATATATTTT. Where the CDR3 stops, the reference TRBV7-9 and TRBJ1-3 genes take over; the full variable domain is DTGVSQNPRHKITKRGQNVTFRCDPISEHNRLYWYRQTLGQGPEFLTYFQNEAQLEKSRLLSDRFSAERPKGSFSTLEIQRTEQGDSAMYLCASSFGTGTEYTIYFGEGSWLTVV.